The clone carrying this TCR beta chain was counted a few times. Its antigen is still unknown. Sequencing used immunoSEQ multiplex PCR; TCRdb keeps in-frame clones, though not all of them. The sample shows about 120,000 clones, 93% of them seen only once. The sample originates from a study of siplizumab effects on memory and regulatory T cells. V was pared by 3 bases and J by 1 base, with 9 bases between. The germline gives CDR1 WNHNN, CDR2 SYGVQD (reference sequence). The CDR3 spans 14 residues. Findings and limits, study-wide: Naive T cell populations appeared to exhibit greater diversity than memory cells and appeared to be major alloresponse contributors. Siplizumab significantly reduced alloreactive sequences traceable to unstimulated CD4+ memory cells. The majority of clones, roughly 75-97% of proliferating CD4+ or CD8+ clones, lacked an assignable naive or memory phenotype. Controls had approximately 27% Treg-derived mappable alloreactive CD4+ clones on average, versus approximately 70% with siplizumab.

What was sequenced was non-Treg CD4+ T cells sorted from blood. The clonotype originates from a human donor in good health. The V gene is TRBV10-1, the J gene TRBJ1-1; D gene unclear. The DNA of the CDR3 is TGCGCCAGCAGTGAACGGATTCAGAACACTGAAGCTTTCTTT. Encoded protein: CASSERIQNTEAFF.